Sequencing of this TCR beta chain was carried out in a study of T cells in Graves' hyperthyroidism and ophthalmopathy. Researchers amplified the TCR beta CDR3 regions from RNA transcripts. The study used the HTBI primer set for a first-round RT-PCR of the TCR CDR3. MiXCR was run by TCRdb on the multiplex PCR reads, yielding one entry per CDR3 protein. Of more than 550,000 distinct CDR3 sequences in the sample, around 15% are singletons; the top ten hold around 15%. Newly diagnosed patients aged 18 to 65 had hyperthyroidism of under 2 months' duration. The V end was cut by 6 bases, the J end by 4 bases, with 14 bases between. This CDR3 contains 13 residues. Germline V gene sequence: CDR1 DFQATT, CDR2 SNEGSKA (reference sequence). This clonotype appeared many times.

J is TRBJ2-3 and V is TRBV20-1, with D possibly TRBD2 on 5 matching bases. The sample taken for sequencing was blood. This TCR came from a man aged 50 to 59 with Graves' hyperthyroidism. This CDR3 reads CSAQTNWADTQYF. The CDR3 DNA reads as TGCAGTGCCCAGACTAACTGGGCAGATACGCAGTATTTT.